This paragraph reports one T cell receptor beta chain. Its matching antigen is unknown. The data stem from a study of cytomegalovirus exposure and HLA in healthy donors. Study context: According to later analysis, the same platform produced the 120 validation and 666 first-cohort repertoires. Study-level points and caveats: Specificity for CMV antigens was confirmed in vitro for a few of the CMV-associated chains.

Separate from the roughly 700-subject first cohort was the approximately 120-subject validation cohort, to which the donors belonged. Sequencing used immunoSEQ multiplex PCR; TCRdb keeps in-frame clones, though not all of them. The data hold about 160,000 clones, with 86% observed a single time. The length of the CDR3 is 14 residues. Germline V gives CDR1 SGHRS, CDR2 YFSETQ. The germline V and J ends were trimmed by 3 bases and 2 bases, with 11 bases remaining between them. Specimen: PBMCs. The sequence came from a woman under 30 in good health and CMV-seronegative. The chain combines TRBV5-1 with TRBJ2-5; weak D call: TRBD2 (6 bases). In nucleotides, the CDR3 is TGCGCCAGCAGCTCAGCGGGCCCGCAAGAGACCCAGTACTTC. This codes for CASSSAGPQETQYF.